This T cell receptor (beta chain) emerged from a study of tumor and adjacent non-tumor tissue in lung cancer (dated 2018 in TCRdb). Background on the whole study: Of the cohort, eleven to twelve patients had adenocarcinoma, 2 had squamous cell carcinoma and 1 had small cell lung cancer. Ages among the 15 or so patients ranged from about 30 to 80 years, there were roughly ten men and 5 women, and disease was at TNM stage I to III. A total of roughly 130,000,000 productive TCRbeta reads were generated by sequencing, corresponding to an average of roughly 4 million reads per sample. The study compared bulk TCRbeta repertoires between lung tumor tissue and matched distant non-tumor lung tissue from about 14 lung cancer patients. A few dozen paired specimens, one tumor and one normal lung sample per patient, were profiled by TCRbeta CDR3 sequencing.

Broader findings and caveats from the paper: The top 100 clones accounted for a significantly larger cumulative portion of the repertoire in normal lung than in tumor tissue. Neither the sequencing platform nor unique molecular identifiers are named or mentioned anywhere in the methods. Peripheral blood was not sequenced, so blood TCRbeta repertoires in these lung cancer patients were not examined. TCR diversity (inverse Simpson) was significantly higher in tumor than in normal lung tissue (about 400 vs 150, P = 0.0075, Mann-Whitney U test). Significantly higher TCR diversity was found in younger patients, and higher tumor TCR diversity was associated with shorter overall and disease-free survival. The cohort had only 15 or so patients, and the authors noted that larger samples and more detailed clinical data are needed.

The germline ends are 22 bases apart after V is trimmed by 0 bases and J by 13 bases. The CDR3, cysteine through phenylalanine, is 16 amino acids long. CDR3 DNA is the only sequence kept; it has 48 bases, read in frame from the first base. CDR1 and CDR2 (SGHNT, YYREEE) derive from the germline V gene (reference sequence). For this clonotype: It lacks a known antigen. Within one base of it there is no much larger clone, and no base qualities were kept.

Library preparation employed multiplex PCR. Sequenced on an Illumina HiSeq 2500. TCRbeta libraries were built by three rounds of nested PCR using primers (Table S4), following protocols modified from ARM-PCR. Before sequencing, PCR products in the 200-500 bp range were cut out of the gel and cleaned up using the QIAquick gel extraction kit. On the authors' methods: Trimmomatic was used to clean the reads, FLASH merged the cleaned reads into complete CDR3 sequences, and MiTCR assigned the sequences to V(D)J germline segments. Clonal diversity was calculated as the inverse Simpson's index using VDJtools. Productive reads were defined as in-frame sequences without a premature stop codon. Using fastp trimming at Q25 and MiXCR clonotype assembly, TCRdb reanalyzed the public sequencing data and kept in-frame beta chains. A single entry per CDR3 protein holds the most common genes and DNA from its merged rows. TCRdb's processing, not the authors' own work, is the source of the V and J calls. The sample table shows over 110,000 distinct CDR3 sequences, and around 60% are seen once. The ten top clones hold 18% of the sample.

RNA was isolated from bulk, unsorted tissue, and RNA quality was assessed with a NanoDrop ND-1000 and an Agilent 2100. The donors were newly diagnosed lung cancer patients admitted for thoracic surgery in China from August to November 2014 who had not received prior chemotherapy. The study excluded patients who had received radiotherapy or chemotherapy before or who had another cancer at the same time. Surgical tissue pieces of about 1-2 cm3 were preserved in RNAlater solution and were kept at -80 degrees C until use. This sequence uses TRBV5-4 and TRBJ1-4; the D region possibly corresponds to TRBD1 (6 bases align). The receptor was isolated from a man in his 60s with small cell lung cancer. The specimen sequenced was lung tumor tissue. The CDR3 loop reads CASSLASEGGLGTLFF. The sequence in DNA is TGTGCCAGCAGCTTGGCCTCCGAGGGGGGGCTCGGAACACTGTTTTTT.